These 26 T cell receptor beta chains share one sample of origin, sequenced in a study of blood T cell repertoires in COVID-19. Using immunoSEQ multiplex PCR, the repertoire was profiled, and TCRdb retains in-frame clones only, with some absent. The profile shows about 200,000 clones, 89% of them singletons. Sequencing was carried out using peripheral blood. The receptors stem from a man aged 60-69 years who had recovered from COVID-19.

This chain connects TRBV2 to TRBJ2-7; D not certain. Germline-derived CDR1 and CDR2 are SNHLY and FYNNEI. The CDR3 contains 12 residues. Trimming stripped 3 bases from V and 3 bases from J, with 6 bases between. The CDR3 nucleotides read TGTGCCAGCAGTGACCCAAACTACGAGCAGTACTTC. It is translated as CASSDPNYEQYF.

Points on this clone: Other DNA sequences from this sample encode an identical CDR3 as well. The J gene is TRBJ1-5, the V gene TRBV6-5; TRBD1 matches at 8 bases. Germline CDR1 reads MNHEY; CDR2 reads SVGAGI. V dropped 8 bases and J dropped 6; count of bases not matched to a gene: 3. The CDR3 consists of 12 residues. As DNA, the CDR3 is TGTGCCAGCGGACAGGGCGGTCAGCCCCAGCATTTT. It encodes CASGQGGQPQHF.

The CDR3 reads CASTPQGRVKNIQYF. The CDR3 nucleotides are TGTGCCAGTACACCCCAGGGCAGGGTCAAAAACATTCAGTACTTC. The V gene is TRBV19, the J gene TRBJ2-4; possible D gene TRBD1, 5 bases. The CDR3 loop spans 15 amino acids. V gave up 7 bases and J gave up 3 bases, with 16 bases separating them. From germline, CDR1 is LNHDA and CDR2 SQIVND (reference sequence). The entire variable domain, with the rest obtained from reference TRBV19 and TRBJ2-4, is as follows: DGGITQSPKYLFRKEGQNVTLSCEQNLNHDAMYWYRQDPGQGLRLIYYSQIVNDFQKGDIAEGYSVSREKKESFPLTVTSAQKNPTAFYLCASTPQGRVKNIQYFGAGTRLSVL.

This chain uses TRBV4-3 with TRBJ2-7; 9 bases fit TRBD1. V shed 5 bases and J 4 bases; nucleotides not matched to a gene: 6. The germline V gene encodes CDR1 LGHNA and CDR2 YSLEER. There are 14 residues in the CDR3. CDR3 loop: CASSSGTGKYEQYF. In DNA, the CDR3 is TGCGCCAGCAGCTCCGGGACAGGGAAGTACGAGCAGTACTTC.

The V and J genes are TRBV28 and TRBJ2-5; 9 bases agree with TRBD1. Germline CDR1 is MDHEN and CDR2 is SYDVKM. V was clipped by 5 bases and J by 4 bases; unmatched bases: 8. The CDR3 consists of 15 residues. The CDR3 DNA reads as TGTGCCAGCAGTCGCCGGGACAGGGTTGTAGAGACCCAGTACTTC. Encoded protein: CASSRRDRVVETQYF.

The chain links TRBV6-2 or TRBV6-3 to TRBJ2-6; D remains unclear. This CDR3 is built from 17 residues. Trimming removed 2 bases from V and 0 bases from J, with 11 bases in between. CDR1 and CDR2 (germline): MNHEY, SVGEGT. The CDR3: CASSYAFQPSGANVLTF. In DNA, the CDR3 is TGTGCCAGCAGTTACGCGTTCCAACCCTCTGGGGCCAACGTCCTGACTTTC.

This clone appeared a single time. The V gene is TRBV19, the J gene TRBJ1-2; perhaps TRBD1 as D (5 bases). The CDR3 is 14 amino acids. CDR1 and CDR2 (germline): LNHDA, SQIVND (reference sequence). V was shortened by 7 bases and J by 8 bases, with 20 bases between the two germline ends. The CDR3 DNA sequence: TGTGCCAGTATACCCCAGGGAACCCAAAGAGGCTACACCTTC. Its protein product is CASIPQGTQRGYTF. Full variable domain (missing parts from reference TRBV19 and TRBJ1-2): DGGITQSPKYLFRKEGQNVTLSCEQNLNHDAMYWYRQDPGQGLRLIYYSQIVNDFQKGDIAEGYSVSREKKESFPLTVTSAQKNPTAFYLCASIPQGTQRGYTFGSGTRLTVV.

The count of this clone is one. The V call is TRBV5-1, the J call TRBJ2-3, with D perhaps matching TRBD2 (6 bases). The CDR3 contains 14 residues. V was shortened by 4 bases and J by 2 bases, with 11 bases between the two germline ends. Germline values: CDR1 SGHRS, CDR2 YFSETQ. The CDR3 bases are TGCGCCAGCAGCCCCGCGGGGACCACAGATACGCAGTATTTT. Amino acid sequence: CASSPAGTTDTQYF.

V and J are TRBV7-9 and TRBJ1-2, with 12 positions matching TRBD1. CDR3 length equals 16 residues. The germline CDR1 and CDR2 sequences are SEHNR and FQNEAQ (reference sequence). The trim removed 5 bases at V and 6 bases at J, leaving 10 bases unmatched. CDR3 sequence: CASSQGQGALRNGYTF. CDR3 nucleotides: TGTGCCAGCAGCCAGGGACAGGGGGCCCTAAGGAATGGCTACACCTTC.

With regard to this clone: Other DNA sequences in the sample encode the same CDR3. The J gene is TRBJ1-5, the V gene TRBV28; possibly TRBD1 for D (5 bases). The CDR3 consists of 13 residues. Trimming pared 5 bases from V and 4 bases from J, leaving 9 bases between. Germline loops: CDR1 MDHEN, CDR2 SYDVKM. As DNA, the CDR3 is TGTGCCAGCAGTGACAGTTTAAATCAGCCCCAGCATTTT. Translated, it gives CASSDSLNQPQHF.

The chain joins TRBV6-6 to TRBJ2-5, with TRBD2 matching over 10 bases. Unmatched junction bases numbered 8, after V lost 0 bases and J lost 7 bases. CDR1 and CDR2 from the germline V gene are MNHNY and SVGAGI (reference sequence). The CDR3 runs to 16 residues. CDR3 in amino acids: CASSYSPAGGQGTQYF. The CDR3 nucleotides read TGTGCCAGCAGTTACTCTCCAGCGGGGGGGCAGGGGACCCAGTACTTC.

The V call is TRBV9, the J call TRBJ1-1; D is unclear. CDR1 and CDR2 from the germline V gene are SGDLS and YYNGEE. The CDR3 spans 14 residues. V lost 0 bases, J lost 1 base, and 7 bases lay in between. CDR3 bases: TGTGCCAGCAGCGTAGCGGCGGGGAACACTGAAGCTTTCTTT. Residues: CASSVAAGNTEAFF.

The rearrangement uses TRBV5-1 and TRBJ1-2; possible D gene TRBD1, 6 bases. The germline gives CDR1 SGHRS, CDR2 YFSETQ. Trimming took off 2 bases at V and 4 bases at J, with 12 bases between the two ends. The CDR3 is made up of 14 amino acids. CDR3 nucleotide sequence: TGCGCCAGCAGCTTTATACCGGACAGCTATGGCTACACCTTC. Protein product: CASSFIPDSYGYTF.

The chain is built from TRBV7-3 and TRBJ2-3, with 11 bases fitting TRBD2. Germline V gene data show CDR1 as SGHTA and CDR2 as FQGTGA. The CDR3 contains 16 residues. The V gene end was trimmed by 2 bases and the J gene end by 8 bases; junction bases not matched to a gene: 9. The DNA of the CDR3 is TGTGCCAGCAGCTTAGAGCAGAACCTAGCGGGAGGTACGCAGTATTTT. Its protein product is CASSLEQNLAGGTQYF.

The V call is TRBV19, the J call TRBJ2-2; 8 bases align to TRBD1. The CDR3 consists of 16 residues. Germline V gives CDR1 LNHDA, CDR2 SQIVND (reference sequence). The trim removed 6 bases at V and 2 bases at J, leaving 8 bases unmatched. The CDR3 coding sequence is TGTGCCAGTAGGGTAGGGACAGGCAGAAACACCGGGGAGCTGTTTTTT. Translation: CASRVGTGRNTGELFF.

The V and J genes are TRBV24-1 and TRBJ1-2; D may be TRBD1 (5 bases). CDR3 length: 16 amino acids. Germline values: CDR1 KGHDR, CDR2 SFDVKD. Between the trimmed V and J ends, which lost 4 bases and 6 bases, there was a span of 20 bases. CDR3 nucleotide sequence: TGTGCCACCAGTGACGGGGGACCTCGGGGTAGAGATGGCTACACCTTC. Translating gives CATSDGGPRGRDGYTF.

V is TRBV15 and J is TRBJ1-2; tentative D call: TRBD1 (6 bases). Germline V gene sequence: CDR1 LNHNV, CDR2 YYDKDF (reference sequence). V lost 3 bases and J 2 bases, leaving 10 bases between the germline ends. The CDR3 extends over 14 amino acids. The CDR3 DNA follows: TGTGCCACCAGCAGGACAGGCTTAAACTATGGCTACACCTTC. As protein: CATSRTGLNYGYTF.

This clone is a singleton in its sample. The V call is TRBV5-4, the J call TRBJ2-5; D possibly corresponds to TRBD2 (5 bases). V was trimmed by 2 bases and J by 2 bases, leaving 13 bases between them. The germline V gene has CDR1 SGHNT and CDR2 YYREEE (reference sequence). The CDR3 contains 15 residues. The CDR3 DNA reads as TGTGCCAGCAGCTTCGCGACCGGGGTTCAAGAGACCCAGTACTTC. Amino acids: CASSFATGVQETQYF. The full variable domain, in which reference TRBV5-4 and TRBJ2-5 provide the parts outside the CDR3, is ETGVTQSPTHLIKTRGQQVTLRCSSQSGHNTVSWYQQALGQGPQFIFQYYREEENGRGNFPPRFSGLQFPNYSSELNVNALELDDSALYLCASSFATGVQETQYFGPGTRLLVL.

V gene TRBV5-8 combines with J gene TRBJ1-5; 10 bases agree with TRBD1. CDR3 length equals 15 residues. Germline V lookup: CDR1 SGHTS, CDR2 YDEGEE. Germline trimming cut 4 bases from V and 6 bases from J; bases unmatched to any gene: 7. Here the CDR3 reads CASSPRQGAIQPQHF. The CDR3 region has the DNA TGTGCCAGCAGCCCTCGACAGGGGGCTATTCAGCCCCAGCATTTT.

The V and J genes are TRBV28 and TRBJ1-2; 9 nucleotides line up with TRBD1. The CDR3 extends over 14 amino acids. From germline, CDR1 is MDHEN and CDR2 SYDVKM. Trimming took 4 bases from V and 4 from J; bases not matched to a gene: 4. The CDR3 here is CASSSATGGYGYTF. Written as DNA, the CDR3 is TGTGCCAGCAGTTCAGCGACAGGGGGCTATGGCTACACCTTC.

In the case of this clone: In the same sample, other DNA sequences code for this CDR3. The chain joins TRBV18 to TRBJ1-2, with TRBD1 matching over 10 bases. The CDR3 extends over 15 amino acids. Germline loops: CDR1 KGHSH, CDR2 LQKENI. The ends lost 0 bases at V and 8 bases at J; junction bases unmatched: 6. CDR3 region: CASSPPTTGGRGYTF. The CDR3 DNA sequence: TGTGCCAGCTCACCACCGACGACAGGGGGCCGCGGCTACACCTTC.

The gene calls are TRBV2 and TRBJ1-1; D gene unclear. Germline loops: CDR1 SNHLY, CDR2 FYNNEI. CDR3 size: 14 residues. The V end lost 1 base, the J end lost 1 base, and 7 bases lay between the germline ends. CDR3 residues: CASSEVLANTEAFF. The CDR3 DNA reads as TGTGCCAGCAGTGAAGTCTTAGCGAACACTGAAGCTTTCTTT.

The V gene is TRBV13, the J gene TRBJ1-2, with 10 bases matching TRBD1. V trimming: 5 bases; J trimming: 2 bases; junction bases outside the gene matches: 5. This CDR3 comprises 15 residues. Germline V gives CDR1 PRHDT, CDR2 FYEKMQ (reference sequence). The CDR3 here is CASSPRTGGNYGYTF. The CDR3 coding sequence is TGTGCCAGCAGCCCGCGGACAGGGGGAAACTATGGCTACACCTTC.

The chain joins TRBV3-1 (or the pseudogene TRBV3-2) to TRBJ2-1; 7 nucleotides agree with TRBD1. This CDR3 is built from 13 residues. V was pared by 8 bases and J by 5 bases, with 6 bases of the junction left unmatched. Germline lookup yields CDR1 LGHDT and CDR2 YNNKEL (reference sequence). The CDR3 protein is CASGAGGHNEQFF. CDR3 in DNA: TGTGCCAGCGGGGCAGGGGGACACAATGAGCAGTTCTTC.

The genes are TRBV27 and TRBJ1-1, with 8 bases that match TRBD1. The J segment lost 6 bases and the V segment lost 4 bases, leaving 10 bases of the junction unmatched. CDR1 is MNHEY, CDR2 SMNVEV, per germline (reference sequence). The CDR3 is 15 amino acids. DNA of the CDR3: TGTGCCAGCAGTTACCGGACAGGGAACAACGCTGAAGCTTTCTTT. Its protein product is CASSYRTGNNAEAFF.

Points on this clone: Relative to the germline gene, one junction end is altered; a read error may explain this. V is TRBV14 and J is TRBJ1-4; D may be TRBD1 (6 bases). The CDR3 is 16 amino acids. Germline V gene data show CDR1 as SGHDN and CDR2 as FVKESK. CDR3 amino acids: CASSPRTGTTNEKLFF. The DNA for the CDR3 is TGTGCCAGCAGCCCTCGGACCGGGACAACAAATGAAAAACTGTTTTTT. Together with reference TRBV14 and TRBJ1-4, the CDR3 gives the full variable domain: EAGVTQFPSHSVIEKGQTVTLRCDPISGHDNLYWYRRVMGKEIKFLLHFVKESKQDESGMPNNRFLAERTGGTYSTLKVQPAELEDSGVYFCASSPRTGTTNEKLFFGSGTQLSVL.